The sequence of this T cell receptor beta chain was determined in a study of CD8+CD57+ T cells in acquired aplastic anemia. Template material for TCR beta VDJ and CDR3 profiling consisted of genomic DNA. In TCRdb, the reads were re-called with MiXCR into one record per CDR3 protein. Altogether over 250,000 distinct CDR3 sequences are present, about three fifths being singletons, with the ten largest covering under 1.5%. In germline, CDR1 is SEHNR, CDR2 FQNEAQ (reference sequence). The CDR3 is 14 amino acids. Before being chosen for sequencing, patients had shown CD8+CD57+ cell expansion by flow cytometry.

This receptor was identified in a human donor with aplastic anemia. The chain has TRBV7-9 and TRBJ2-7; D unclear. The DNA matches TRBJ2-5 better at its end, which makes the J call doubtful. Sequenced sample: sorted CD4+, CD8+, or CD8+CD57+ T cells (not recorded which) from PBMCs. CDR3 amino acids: CASSLDSGLRTQYF. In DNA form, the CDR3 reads TGTGCCAGCAGCTTAGATTCGGGTTTGCGGACCCAGTACTTC.